The sequence of this TCR beta chain was determined in a study of monozygotic twins with inflammatory bowel disease. Template switching added UMIs carrying a 6-nucleotide sample barcode. Using the 5' RACE reads, TCRdb records one entry per CDR3 protein without DNA. With around 370,000 distinct CDR3 sequences in the sample, the ten largest clones hold just over 2.5%. Germline V gene sequence: CDR1 SGHDN, CDR2 FVKESK. The CDR3 sequence is 19 residues long. This TCR derives from a human donor with ulcerative colitis or Crohn's disease, or a healthy co-twin of an affected twin (not recorded which). The chain employs TRBV14 and TRBJ2-5; TCRdb selects TRBD2, and the lack of DNA leaves this call unchecked. The specimen sequenced was blood. CDR3: CASSRETSGGYEKQETQYF.